Detailed here is one TCR beta chain. Alpha and beta chains were covered, as first-strand cDNA relied on TRAV- and TRBV-specific primers. Amplification of TCRs used a constant-region primer and V-primer adapter for roughly 21 PCR cycles. Amplification (by in vitro transcription) was performed on isolated mRNA. TCRdb reprocessed the reads via MiXCR and lists one record per CDR3 protein. The sample records roughly 18,000 distinct CDR3 sequences, roughly 70% being singletons. The CDR3 has 16 amino acids. V lost 6 bases, J lost 4 bases, and 18 bases lay in between. The germline CDR1 and CDR2 sequences are MNHNS and SASEGT. This sample was included in a study of low-dose radiotherapy and immunotherapy resistance in tumors. Whole-study context: Each patient was administered nivolumab intravenously at 240 mg, which was a flat dose, every two weeks, along with intravenous ipilimumab at 1 mg/kg every six weeks.

The chain employs TRBV6-1 and TRBJ1-4; D is unclear. The receptor comes from a human donor with advanced metastatic prostate, ovarian, gallbladder or colorectal cancer (not recorded which). This table probably holds off-target reads from a library built for another chain. The CDR3 loop is CASRKTNEGINEKLFF. For the CDR3, the DNA is TGTGCCAGCAGGAAAACAAACGAAGGGATTAATGAAAAACTGTTTTTT.